This T cell receptor beta chain came from a study of blood T cells in healthy people across ages. General study results and limits: Comparison with aged donors showed that long-lived donors had more naive CD4+ cells and higher diversity. A roughly linear age-dependent decrease characterized TCR beta diversity per million T cells.

This clonotype was seen only a few times. What it binds is not known. PBMCs, at least 7 million per sample, were isolated. Then a second PCR, running about 6 to 12 cycles, was carried out with a sample-barcoded 5' primer and a J-beta primer mix. TCRdb ran MiXCR on the 5' RACE reads and lists one entry per CDR3 protein. The sample holds fewer than 2,000,000 distinct CDR3 sequences, approximately 39% seen once. CDR1 and CDR2 (germline): SGDLS, YYNGEE. This CDR3 comprises 16 residues. Unmatched junction bases numbered 8, after V lost 1 base and J lost 3 bases. The sequencing input was blood. The receptor was derived from a human donor in good health. The V gene is TRBV9, the J gene TRBJ1-2; TRBD1 agrees at 8 bases. CDR3 residues: CASSVSPDRDHYGYTF. DNA of the CDR3: TGTGCCAGCAGCGTAAGTCCGGACAGGGACCACTATGGCTACACCTTC.